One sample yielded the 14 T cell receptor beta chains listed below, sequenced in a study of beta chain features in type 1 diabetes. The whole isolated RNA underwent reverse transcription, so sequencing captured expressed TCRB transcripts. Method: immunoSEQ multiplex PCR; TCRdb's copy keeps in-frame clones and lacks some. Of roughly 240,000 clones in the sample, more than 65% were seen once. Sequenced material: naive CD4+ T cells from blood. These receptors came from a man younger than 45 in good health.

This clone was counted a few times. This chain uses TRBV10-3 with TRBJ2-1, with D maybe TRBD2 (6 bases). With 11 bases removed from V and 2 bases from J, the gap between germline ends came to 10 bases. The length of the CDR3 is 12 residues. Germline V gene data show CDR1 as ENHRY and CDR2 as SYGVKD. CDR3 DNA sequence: TGTGCCGGGGGGTTAACCTACAATGAGCAGTTCTTC. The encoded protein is CAGGLTYNEQFF.

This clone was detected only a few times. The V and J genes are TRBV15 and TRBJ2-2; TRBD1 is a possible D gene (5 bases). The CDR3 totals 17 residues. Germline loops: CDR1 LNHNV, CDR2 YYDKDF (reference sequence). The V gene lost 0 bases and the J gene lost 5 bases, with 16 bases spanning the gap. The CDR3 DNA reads TGTGCCACCAGCAGAGATAAGACAGTAGGGGTTACCGGGGAGCTGTTTTTT. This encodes CATSRDKTVGVTGELFF.

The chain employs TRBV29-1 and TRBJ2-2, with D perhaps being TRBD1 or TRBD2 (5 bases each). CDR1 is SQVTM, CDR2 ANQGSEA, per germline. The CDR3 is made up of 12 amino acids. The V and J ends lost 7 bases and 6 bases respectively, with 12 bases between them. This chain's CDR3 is CSAGAMAGELFF. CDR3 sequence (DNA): TGCAGCGCCGGGGCGATGGCCGGGGAGCTGTTTTTT.

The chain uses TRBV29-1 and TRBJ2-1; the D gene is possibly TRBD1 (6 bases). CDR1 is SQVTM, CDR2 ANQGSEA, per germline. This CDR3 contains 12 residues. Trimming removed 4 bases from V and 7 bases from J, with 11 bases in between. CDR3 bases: TGCAGCGTTGGTACAGGGTTTAATGAGCAGTTCTTC. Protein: CSVGTGFNEQFF.

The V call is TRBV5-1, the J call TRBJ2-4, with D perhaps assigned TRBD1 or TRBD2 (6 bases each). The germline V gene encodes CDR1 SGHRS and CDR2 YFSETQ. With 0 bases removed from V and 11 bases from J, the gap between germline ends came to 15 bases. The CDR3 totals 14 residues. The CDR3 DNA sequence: TGCGCCAGCAGCTTGGACCCACCTAGGGGGGTTCAGTACTTC. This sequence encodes CASSLDPPRGVQYF.

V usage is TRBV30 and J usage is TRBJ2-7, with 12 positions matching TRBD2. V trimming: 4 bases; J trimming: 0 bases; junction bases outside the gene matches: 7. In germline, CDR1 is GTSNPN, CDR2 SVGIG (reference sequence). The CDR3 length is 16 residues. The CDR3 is CAWKPGLAGSSYEQYF. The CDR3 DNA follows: TGTGCCTGGAAGCCCGGACTAGCGGGAAGCTCCTACGAGCAGTACTTC.

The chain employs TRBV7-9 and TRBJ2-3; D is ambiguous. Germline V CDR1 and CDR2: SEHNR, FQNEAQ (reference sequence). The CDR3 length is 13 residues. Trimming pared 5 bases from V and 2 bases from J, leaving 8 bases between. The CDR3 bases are TGTGCCAGCAGCCCGTGGGACACAGATACGCAGTATTTT. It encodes CASSPWDTDTQYF.

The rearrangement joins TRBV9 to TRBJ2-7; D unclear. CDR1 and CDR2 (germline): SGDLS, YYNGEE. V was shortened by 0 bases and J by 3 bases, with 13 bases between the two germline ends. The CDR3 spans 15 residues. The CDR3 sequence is CASSVGDLIYYEQYF. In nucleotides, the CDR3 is TGTGCCAGCAGCGTAGGAGATCTGATTTACTACGAGCAGTACTTC.

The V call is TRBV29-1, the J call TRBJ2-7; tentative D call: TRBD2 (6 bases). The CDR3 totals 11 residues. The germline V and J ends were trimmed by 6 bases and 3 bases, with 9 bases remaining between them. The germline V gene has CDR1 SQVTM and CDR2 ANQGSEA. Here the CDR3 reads CSVQGGYEQYF. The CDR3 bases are TGCAGCGTCCAGGGAGGCTACGAGCAGTACTTC.

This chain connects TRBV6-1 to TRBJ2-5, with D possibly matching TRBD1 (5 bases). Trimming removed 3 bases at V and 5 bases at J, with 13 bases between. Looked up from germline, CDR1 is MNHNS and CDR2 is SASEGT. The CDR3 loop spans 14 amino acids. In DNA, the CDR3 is TGTGCCAGCAGTGAGCAGGGATCTTCGGAGACCCAGTACTTC. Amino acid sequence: CASSEQGSSETQYF.

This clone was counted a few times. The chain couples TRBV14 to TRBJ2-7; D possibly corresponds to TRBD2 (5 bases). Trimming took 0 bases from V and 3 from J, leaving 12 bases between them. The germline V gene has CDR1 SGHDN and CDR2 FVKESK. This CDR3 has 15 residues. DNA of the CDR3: TGTGCCAGCAGCCAAGACCGCCTAGCACACTACGAGCAGTACTTC. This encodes CASSQDRLAHYEQYF.

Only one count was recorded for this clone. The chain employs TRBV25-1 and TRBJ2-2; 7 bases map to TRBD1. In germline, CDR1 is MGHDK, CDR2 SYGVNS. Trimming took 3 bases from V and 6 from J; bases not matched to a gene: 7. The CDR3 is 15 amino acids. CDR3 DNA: TGTGCCAGCAGTGAGAGACAGGGTCTGGCCGGGGAGCTGTTTTTT. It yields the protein CASSERQGLAGELFF.

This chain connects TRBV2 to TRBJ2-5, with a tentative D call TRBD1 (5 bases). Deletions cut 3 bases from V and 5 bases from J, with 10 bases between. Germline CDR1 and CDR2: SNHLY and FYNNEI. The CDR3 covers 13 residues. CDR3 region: CASSDREGETQYF. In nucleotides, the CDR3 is TGTGCCAGCAGTGACAGGGAAGGGGAGACCCAGTACTTC.

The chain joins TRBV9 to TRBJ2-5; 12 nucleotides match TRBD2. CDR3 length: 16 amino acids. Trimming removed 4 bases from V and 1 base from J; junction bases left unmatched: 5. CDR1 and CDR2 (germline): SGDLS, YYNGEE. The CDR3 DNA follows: TGTGCCAGCAGCCCTGGGACTAGCGGGTTCCAAGAGACCCAGTACTTC. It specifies CASSPGTSGFQETQYF.